Below are 30 T cell receptor beta chains sequenced from a single sample in a study of blood T cell repertoires in COVID-19 (dated by TCRdb to about 2020). Library method: the immunoSEQ multiplex PCR assay. The immuneACCESS repertoire file appears here via TCRdb, limited to in-frame rearrangements. These files lack a portion of the clones; in checked studies, under half of the deficit traces to unresolved V genes, and the cause of the others is not known. The sample profile shows some 140,000 clones; around 80% of them were found once. The top ten clonotypes cover around 2.4% of the sample. The sample comprised PBMCs or T cells enriched from blood (not recorded which). These TCRs come from a middle-aged man with acute COVID-19.

The genes are TRBV5-1 and TRBJ2-7, with a tentative D call TRBD2 (5 bases). The CDR3 has 14 amino acids. The germline gives CDR1 SGHRS, CDR2 YFSETQ. The V gene lost 2 bases and the J gene lost 0 bases, with 9 bases spanning the gap. CDR3 sequence: CASSFGDHSYEQYF. CDR3 DNA sequence: TGCGCCAGCAGCTTCGGGGATCACTCCTACGAGCAGTACTTC.

This clone was seen a single time. The CDR3 nucleotides are TGTGCCAGCAGCTTAGTAGGAGACAGGGACTGGGTTGTAGGCTACACCTTC. Protein sequence: CASSLVGDRDWVVGYTF. V usage is TRBV7-2 and J usage is TRBJ1-2; 7 bases are shared with TRBD1. Trimming took 1 base from V and 8 from J; bases not matched to a gene: 16. Germline CDR1 and CDR2: SGHTA and FQGNSA. This CDR3 region has 17 residues.

This clone is a singleton in its sample. As DNA, the CDR3 is TGTGCCAGCAGCCTGCTACTAGATACGCAGTATTTT. It encodes CASSLLLDTQYF. The rearrangement uses TRBV7-8 and TRBJ2-3; no reliable D call. The CDR3 spans 12 residues. The ends were cut back, 5 bases at V and 5 bases at J, with 8 bases in the middle. Germline loops: CDR1 SGHVS, CDR2 FQNEAQ.

J is TRBJ1-6 and V is TRBV10-3; a weak D match, TRBD1 (5 bases). Germline CDR1 is ENHRY and CDR2 is SYGVKD. This CDR3 region has 14 residues. The V and J ends lost 2 bases and 10 bases respectively, with 12 bases between them. This chain's CDR3 is CAISEGRGGSPLHF. CDR3 DNA sequence: TGTGCCATCAGTGAGGGAAGGGGAGGGTCACCCCTCCACTTT.

V is TRBV28 and J is TRBJ2-7; D may be TRBD1 (5 bases). The CDR3 has 14 amino acids. Per the germline V gene, CDR1 is MDHEN and CDR2 is SYDVKM. V was pared by 2 bases and J by 2 bases, with 10 bases between. In DNA, the CDR3 is TGTGCCAGCAGTTTAATAGGGGCCACCTACGAGCAGTACTTC. Its translation: CASSLIGATYEQYF. The entire variable domain, with the rest obtained from reference TRBV28 and TRBJ2-7, is as follows: DVKVTQSSRYLVKRTGEKVFLECVQDMDHENMFWYRQDPGLGLRLIYFSYDVKMKEKGDIPEGYSVSREKKERFSLILESASTNQTSMYLCASSLIGATYEQYFGPGTRLTVT.

The sample holds a few counts of this clone. The chain joins TRBV14 to TRBJ1-6; D gene unclear. The CDR3 totals 12 residues. CDR1 and CDR2 from the germline V gene are SGHDN and FVKESK. The ends were cut back, 6 bases at V and 10 bases at J, with 10 bases in the middle. CDR3 sequence: CASSGESSPLHF. CDR3 DNA: TGTGCCAGCAGTGGAGAGAGCTCACCCCTCCACTTT.

This clone appeared once. The V and J genes are TRBV5-3 and TRBJ1-1; 7 bases are shared with TRBD1. TRBV5-3 is an ORF for which the function is uncertain. This CDR3 is built from 16 residues. J was trimmed by 3 bases and V by 4 bases; bases with no gene match: 12. CDR3 protein: CARSPHRVQGYTEAFF. CDR3 nucleotide sequence: TGTGCCAGAAGCCCCCACAGGGTACAGGGGTACACTGAAGCTTTCTTT.

The rearrangement links TRBV4-2 to TRBJ2-3; 10 positions match TRBD2. The length of the CDR3 is 16 residues. J gave up 4 bases and V 0 bases, and 4 bases lay outside the gene matches. Germline values: CDR1 LGHNA, CDR2 YNFKEQ. The CDR3 loop is CASSQERLAGADTQYF. The CDR3 DNA reads as TGTGCCAGCAGCCAAGAAAGGCTAGCGGGGGCAGATACGCAGTATTTT.

The chain recombines TRBV19 with TRBJ2-7, with 7 nucleotides matching TRBD2. V was clipped by 3 bases and J by 4 bases; unmatched bases: 6. The germline V gene has CDR1 LNHDA and CDR2 SQIVND (reference sequence). The CDR3 runs to 14 residues. The CDR3 nucleotides read TGTGCCAGTAGTATCCGCGGGAGCAAGTACGAGCAGTACTTC. Protein product: CASSIRGSKYEQYF.

The genes are TRBV7-6 and TRBJ1-6, with TRBD1 matching 9 bases. Per the germline V gene, CDR1 is SGHVS and CDR2 is FNYEAQ. This CDR3 has 17 residues. Trimming cost V 2 bases and J 2 bases; bases outside gene matches: 4. The CDR3 region is CASSLLDRGAYNSPLHF. DNA of the CDR3: TGTGCCAGCAGCTTACTGGACAGGGGCGCCTATAATTCACCCCTCCACTTT.

This chain uses TRBV3-1 (or the pseudogene TRBV3-2) with TRBJ2-3; TRBD2 matches at 7 bases. This CDR3 region has 16 residues. J lost 4 bases, V lost 4 bases, and 11 bases had no gene match. The germline gives CDR1 LGHDT, CDR2 YNNKEL (reference sequence). Written as DNA, the CDR3 is TGTGCCAGCAGCCCCTCCGCCGCGGGAGAGGCAGATACGCAGTATTTT. This encodes CASSPSAAGEADTQYF.

V gene TRBV18 combines with J gene TRBJ1-5; D gene unclear. This CDR3 is 14 amino acids long. Trimming left V 2 bases short and J 6 bases short, with 11 bases between. Per germline, CDR1 KGHSH and CDR2 LQKENI. The CDR3 DNA reads TGTGCCAGCTCACCAGGCACAGATGGTCAGCCCCAGCATTTT. Encoded protein: CASSPGTDGQPQHF.

The chain carries TRBV25-1 and TRBJ2-1; TRBD2 is a possible D gene (5 bases). This CDR3 has 15 residues. The V gene's germline CDR1 is MGHDK and CDR2 SYGVNS. Trimming left V 4 bases short and J 4 bases short, with 14 bases between. Here the CDR3 reads CASSGAGGSYNEQFF. In DNA form, the CDR3 reads TGTGCCAGCAGTGGGGCCGGCGGGTCTTACAATGAGCAGTTCTTC.

The genes are TRBV28 and TRBJ1-3, with a tentative D call TRBD1 (5 bases). V was shortened by 8 bases and J by 0 bases, with 23 bases between the two germline ends. Germline CDR1 reads MDHEN; CDR2 reads SYDVKM. The CDR3 sequence is 18 residues long. The CDR3 nucleotides are TGTGCCAGCCTCTCCTCCTATATACAGGAACGCTCTGGAAACACCATATATTTT. Translated, it gives CASLSSYIQERSGNTIYF.

The rearrangement uses TRBV12-2 and TRBJ2-7; TRBD1, the table's D call, was not compared with the DNA. TRBV12-2 is classified as a pseudogene. The CDR3 sequence is 17 residues long. This CDR3 is CASRLAESYRGLNEQYF. CDR3 nucleotides: TGTGCAAGTCGCTTAGCGGAATCATACAGGGGACTGAACGAGCAGTACTTC.

This sequence joins TRBV25-1 and TRBJ2-7; TRBD1 might be the D (5 bases). The length of the CDR3 is 14 residues. The ends were cut back, 4 bases at V and 4 bases at J, with 14 bases in the middle. CDR1 MGHDK and CDR2 SYGVNS come from the germline V gene. The CDR3 DNA reads as TGTGCCAGCAGTGGGGGCGGTTCGAGGTACGAGCAGTACTTC. This translates into CASSGGGSRYEQYF.

J is TRBJ1-6 and V is TRBV6-6; D might be TRBD1 (5 bases). The CDR3 consists of 14 residues. CDR1 is MNHNY and CDR2 is SVGAGI in the germline V gene (reference sequence). The ends were cut back, 6 bases at V and 7 bases at J, with 13 bases in the middle. CDR3 amino acids: CASSPRGWNSPLHF. The CDR3 nucleotides are TGTGCCAGCAGCCCTAGGGGCTGGAATTCACCCCTCCACTTT.

The V and J genes are TRBV7-8 and TRBJ1-4; D gene uncertain. The germline V gene encodes CDR1 SGHVS and CDR2 FQNEAQ. The CDR3 extends over 12 amino acids. V lost 2 bases and J 7 bases, leaving 5 bases between the germline ends. CDR3 in DNA: TGTGCCAGCAGCTTAATCGGTGAAAAACTGTTTTTT. Translating it yields CASSLIGEKLFF.

This clone has a single count. The chain has TRBV28 and TRBJ1-1, with D maybe TRBD1 (5 bases). Germline assignment: CDR1 MDHEN and CDR2 SYDVKM. This CDR3 has 13 amino acids. V lost 7 bases, J lost 5 bases, and 14 bases lay in between. The CDR3, as DNA: TGTGCCAGCACCGTAGGGGAAGGTACTGAAGCTTTCTTT. It translates to CASTVGEGTEAFF.

This sequence joins TRBV7-9 and TRBJ2-7, with a tentative D call TRBD2 (5 bases). CDR1 is SEHNR and CDR2 is FQNEAQ in the germline V gene (reference sequence). V lost 4 bases to trimming and J lost 3 bases, with 10 bases between them. The CDR3 has 13 residues. This chain's CDR3 is CASSSPRDYEQYF. The CDR3 bases are TGTGCCAGCAGCTCCCCGAGGGACTACGAGCAGTACTTC.

This clone occurred once. The chain carries TRBV5-1 and TRBJ2-1; the match to TRBD1 covers 7 bases. This CDR3 has 16 amino acids. J lost 2 bases, V lost 6 bases, and 11 bases had no gene match. The germline CDR1 and CDR2 sequences are SGHRS and YFSETQ. The CDR3 loop is CASTFTGEQAYNEQFF. The CDR3 bases are TGCGCCAGCACCTTTACAGGGGAACAGGCCTACAATGAGCAGTTCTTC. The entire variable domain, with the rest obtained from reference TRBV5-1 and TRBJ2-1, is as follows: KAGVTQTPRYLIKTRGQQVTLSCSPISGHRSVSWYQQTPGQGLQFLFEYFSETQRNKGNFPGRFSGRQFSNSRSEMNVSTLELGDSALYLCASTFTGEQAYNEQFFGPGTRLTVL.

The chain recombines TRBV7-2 with TRBJ2-7, with D possibly being TRBD2 (5 bases). The CDR3 runs 15 residues. V lost 6 bases to trimming and J lost 2 bases, with 17 bases between them. CDR1 SGHTA and CDR2 FQGNSA come from the germline V gene. Here the CDR3 DNA reads TGTGCCAGCAGTTCTCGGACTGGAGGCGCCTACGAGCAGTACTTC. Translated, it gives CASSSRTGGAYEQYF.

This clone showed up just a few times. V and J are TRBV3-1 (or the pseudogene TRBV3-2) and TRBJ2-3, with 8 nucleotides matching TRBD2. CDR1 LGHDT and CDR2 YNNKEL come from the germline V gene (reference sequence). J was trimmed by 2 bases and V by 3 bases; bases with no gene match: 10. CDR3 size: 17 residues. CDR3 nucleotide sequence: TGTGCCAGCAGCCATCAACCGGGGGGGCGGCTCACAGATACGCAGTATTTT. Its protein product is CASSHQPGGRLTDTQYF.

The chain combines TRBV7-2 with TRBJ1-2; D not resolved. The V end was cut by 8 bases, the J end by 1 base, with 5 bases between. CDR3 length equals 11 residues. The germline V gene has CDR1 SGHTA and CDR2 FQGNSA. CDR3 in DNA: TGTGCCAGCCAGGTTAACTATGGCTACACCTTC. Its protein product is CASQVNYGYTF.

The J gene is TRBJ2-1, the V gene TRBV4-1; TRBD2 aligns across 12 bases. CDR1 MGHRA and CDR2 YSYEKL come from the germline V gene. This CDR3 region has 16 residues. Trimming at V came to 0 bases and at J to 7 bases, leaving 4 bases not matched to a gene. The CDR3 loop is CASSQDGGLAGNEQFF. For the CDR3, the DNA is TGCGCCAGCAGCCAAGACGGTGGACTAGCGGGAAATGAGCAGTTCTTC.

The chain joins TRBV27 to TRBJ1-1, with a weak D call TRBD1 (5 bases). V lost 8 bases and J lost 3, with 10 bases in between. The CDR3 totals 12 residues. The germline CDR1 and CDR2 sequences are MNHEY and SMNVEV (reference sequence). The CDR3 sequence is CASGRGYTEAFF. Written as DNA, the CDR3 is TGTGCCAGCGGGCGGGGCTACACTGAAGCTTTCTTT.

The chain uses TRBV15 and TRBJ1-2; D gene ambiguous. The CDR3 is 16 amino acids. V was clipped by 4 bases and J by 4 bases, with 19 bases between them. Germline CDR1 and CDR2: LNHNV and YYDKDF (reference sequence). Here the CDR3 DNA reads TGTGCCACCAGCATTCAGCCCCCCGCGAGAGGCTATGGCTACACCTTC. This translates into CATSIQPPARGYGYTF.

This clone came up a few times. The chain is built from TRBV6-1 and TRBJ1-5; tentative D call: TRBD1 (6 bases). The V and J ends lost 1 base and 11 bases respectively, with 15 bases between them. The germline V gene has CDR1 MNHNS and CDR2 SASEGT. The CDR3 spans 14 residues. The CDR3 region has the DNA TGTGCCAGCAGTGAAGTCCCAGGGACAATGGCCCAGCATTTT. This codes for CASSEVPGTMAQHF.

This clone has a handful of counts. The CDR3 loop is CASSAGGDYGYTF. CDR3 bases: TGTGCCAGCAGCGCCGGAGGGGACTATGGCTACACCTTC. The chain couples TRBV6-5 to TRBJ1-2; possible D gene TRBD1, 5 bases. Trimming removed 6 bases at V and 3 bases at J, with 11 bases between. The CDR3 is made up of 13 amino acids. Germline CDR1 reads MNHEY; CDR2 reads SVGAGI.

Note on this clone: Additional DNA sequences in this sample encode the identical CDR3. This rearrangement joins TRBV19 to TRBJ1-5, with D unresolved. V gave up 1 base and J gave up 4 bases, with 8 bases separating them. Germline-derived CDR1 and CDR2 are LNHDA and SQIVND (reference sequence). The length of the CDR3 is 14 residues. DNA for the CDR3: TGTGCCAGTAGTATAGCGGCAGGAAATCAGCCCCAGCATTTT. Amino acid sequence: CASSIAAGNQPQHF.